Sequencing of this T cell receptor (beta chain) was carried out in a study of shared clonotypes between healthy human individuals. Unsorted PBMC DNA was run through sequencing on ten immunoSEQ deep assay plates. Repertoires were generated with immunoSEQ multiplex PCR, while TCRdb's copy carries only in-frame clones and drops some. The sample has about 450,000 clones; around 79% are singletons. CDR1 SGHVS and CDR2 FNYEAQ come from the germline V gene. The CDR3 covers 16 residues. V shed 0 bases and J 6 bases; nucleotides not matched to a gene: 9. The sample holds many counts of this clone. The V and J genes are TRBV7-6 and TRBJ2-3; 7 bases fit TRBD1. This clonotype was obtained from a woman aged 40 to 50 in good health. Some clones in this sample may be carry-over from other donors' samples. The sample comprised PBMCs. In DNA form, the CDR3 reads TGTGCCAGCAGCTTAGCGCGGAGACAGGGTGAGGATACGCAGTATTTT. Protein product: CASSLARRQGEDTQYF.